This T cell receptor beta chain was obtained from a study of T cell repertoires in cytomegalovirus infection. The sample holds many counts of this clonotype. Germline lookup yields CDR1 SGHAT and CDR2 FQNNGV. Trimming took off 5 bases at V and 5 bases at J, with 18 bases between the two ends. The CDR3 runs to 15 residues. From the reads, TCRdb called clonotypes with MiXCR, one entry per CDR3 protein. The sample holds about 260,000 distinct CDR3 sequences, 9.1% seen once. Sequences were obtained from PBMCs. The chain combines TRBV11-2 with TRBJ2-5; D is perhaps TRBD1 (6 bases). The receptor's source is a human donor in good health (CMV status not recorded). Some clones in this sample may be carry-over from other donors' samples. Here the CDR3 reads CASSPTLTGFETQYF. As DNA, the CDR3 is TGTGCCAGCAGCCCCACCCTTACAGGGTTCGAGACCCAGTACTTC.